This T cell receptor (beta chain) is drawn from a study of T-cell memory formation after mild COVID-19. Study results and limitations: Contracting clones localized mainly to CM and EM when CD4+ and mainly to EMRA when CD8+. A balance of CD4 and CD8 characterized clones contracting day 15 to 85, whereas later expanders leaned CD4+.

TCRdb passed the 5' RACE reads through MiXCR, listing each CDR3 protein once. The data show 100,000 to 130,000 distinct CDR3 sequences, under 15% seen once. This clonotype was found many times. The antigen remains undetermined. Germline values: CDR1 SEHNR, CDR2 FQNEAQ (reference sequence). This CDR3 has 14 residues. V shed 5 bases and J shed 9 bases, with 16 bases lying between them. The receptor comes from a man younger than 35 who had mild COVID-19 (a few samples of this study predate the infection). Cell type and time point are not known. Sequencing was carried out using PBMCs or a T cell subset sorted from them (not recorded which). V usage is TRBV7-9 and J usage is TRBJ2-2, with a possible D match to TRBD2 (6 bases). This CDR3 is CASSRDSVVRELFF. DNA for the CDR3: TGTGCCAGCAGCCGGGACTCAGTGGTGCGGGAGCTGTTTTTT. Looking up the rest from reference TRBV7-9 and TRBJ2-2 gives the full variable domain: DTGVSQNPRHKITKRGQNVTFRCDPISEHNRLYWYRQTLGQGPEFLTYFQNEAQLEKSRLLSDRFSAERPKGSFSTLEIQRTEQGDSAMYLCASSRDSVVRELFFGEGSRLTVL.